These 3 T cell receptor beta chains were all obtained from the same sample, sequenced in a study of shared clonotypes between healthy human individuals (dated by TCRdb to about 2020). The method behind the library was the immunoSEQ multiplex PCR assay. The immuneACCESS repertoire file appears here via TCRdb, limited to in-frame rearrangements. These files lack a portion of the clones; in checked studies, under half of the deficit traces to unresolved V genes, and the cause of the others is not known. The sample contains roughly 2,300,000 clones, 80% to 95% of them found a single time. The ten largest clonotypes hold approximately 0.41% of the sample. The sample taken for sequencing was naive CD4+ T cells from PBMCs. Reading the label with the study, this specimen's cell subset or site is: CD45RA+ positively selected. The receptor source for this set is a man younger than 35 in good health. Some clones in this sample may be carry-over from other donors' samples.

V usage is TRBV14 and J usage is TRBJ2-5; D may be TRBD1 (6 bases). The CDR3 loop spans 17 amino acids. The germline gives CDR1 SGHDN, CDR2 FVKESK. V was trimmed by 3 bases and J by 2 bases, leaving 19 bases between them. CDR3 region: CASSHDLPGQRQETQYF. CDR3 nucleotide sequence: TGTGCCAGCAGCCACGACCTACCGGGACAAAGGCAAGAGACCCAGTACTTC.

This chain links TRBV4-3 with TRBJ2-1; TRBD2 might be the D (6 bases). This CDR3 region has 16 residues. Germline values: CDR1 LGHNA, CDR2 YSLEER. V lost 1 base and J 2 bases, leaving 12 bases between the germline ends. The CDR3 nucleotides are TGCGCCAGCAGCCAAGCTAAGCGGGCCGCCTACAATGAGCAGTTCTTC. This sequence encodes CASSQAKRAAYNEQFF.

The chain employs TRBV19 and TRBJ1-2; the D is unclear. Deletions cut 7 bases from V and 3 bases from J, with 9 bases between. The CDR3 has 12 amino acids. CDR1 and CDR2 from the germline V gene are LNHDA and SQIVND (reference sequence). The CDR3 region is CASNDRYYGYTF. The CDR3, as DNA: TGTGCCAGTAATGACCGGTACTATGGCTACACCTTC. The full variable domain, its missing parts supplied by reference TRBV19 and TRBJ1-2, is DGGITQSPKYLFRKEGQNVTLSCEQNLNHDAMYWYRQDPGQGLRLIYYSQIVNDFQKGDIAEGYSVSREKKESFPLTVTSAQKNPTAFYLCASNDRYYGYTFGSGTRLTVV.